This T cell receptor beta chain emerged from a study of OX40 agonist ivuxolimab in advanced cancers. In the study overall: Prior anti-PD-1, anti-PD-L1 or anti-CTLA-4 therapy was allowed; 40% had some. General study findings and limits: Clones of CD4+ and CD8+ blood T cells grew by week 6 at doses of 0.1 to 3.0 mg/kg.

Profiled with immunoSEQ multiplex PCR; TCRdb holds only in-frame clones, not every one. The data hold tens of thousands of clones, with roughly 85% observed a single time. A note on this clone: The antigen remains undetermined.

The CDR3 has 14 residues. The germline gives CDR1 LGHNA, CDR2 YSLEER. The J segment lost 5 bases and the V segment lost 3 bases, leaving 5 bases of the junction unmatched. The timepoints at which blood was sampled were baseline, cycle 4 day 1, and cycle 7 day 1. The material was CD4+ or CD8+ T cells sorted from blood, obtained in a trial of the OX40 agonist ivuxolimab. The receptor was derived from an adult with an advanced solid tumor such as melanoma, head and neck, liver or kidney cancer. V and J are TRBV4-3 and TRBJ2-7, with 9 bases fitting TRBD1. The chain's CDR3 is CASSHSGQGNEQYF. CDR3 bases: TGCGCCAGCAGCCATTCGGGACAGGGAAACGAGCAGTACTTC.